These 10 T cell receptor beta chains were sequenced from one sample in a study of long-term antiretroviral therapy in people with HIV. Investigators performed immunoSEQ version v3.0 at survey level. Sequencing was performed with immunoSEQ multiplex PCR; in TCRdb, only in-frame clones are kept and a portion is missing. Of about 28,000 clones listed, about 90% are singletons. Source: unsorted PBMCs, taken 1.8 years after starting antiretroviral therapy. The receptor set was obtained from a woman younger than 30 with HIV.

This clone was seen once. The V gene is TRBV9, the J gene TRBJ1-4; D is undetermined. The CDR3 covers 15 residues. V was pared by 1 base and J by 7 bases, with 14 bases between. Germline CDR1 SGDLS, CDR2 YYNGEE. DNA for the CDR3: TGTGCCAGCAGCGTACGGCCGGGCGCAGGTGAAAAACTGTTTTTT. Translating gives CASSVRPGAGEKLFF.

The rearrangement joins TRBV27 to TRBJ2-7; 8 positions match TRBD1. Germline CDR1 reads MNHEY; CDR2 reads SMNVEV (reference sequence). The junction had 7 bases not matched to a gene; V was cut back by 8 bases and J by 4 bases. This CDR3 spans 13 amino acids. In nucleotides, the CDR3 is TGTGCCAGCTCGACAGGGGAAGGGTACGAGCAGTACTTC. Its translation is CASSTGEGYEQYF.

The J gene is TRBJ1-1, the V gene TRBV2; D is perhaps TRBD1 (6 bases). The CDR3 sequence is 14 residues long. V was cut by 7 bases and J by 2 bases, with 14 bases left in between. CDR1 and CDR2 from the germline V gene are SNHLY and FYNNEI. CDR3: CASKFGGRNTEAFF. DNA for the CDR3: TGTGCCAGCAAGTTTGGGGGGCGAAACACTGAAGCTTTCTTT.

J is TRBJ2-3 and V is TRBV28, with TRBD1 matching over 7 bases. The V and J ends lost 5 bases and 0 bases, in that order; junction bases with no gene match: 11. From germline, CDR1 is MDHEN and CDR2 SYDVKM. The CDR3 is made up of 17 amino acids. In DNA form, the CDR3 reads TGTGCCAGCAGTCCCGGGACAGCCCTACCTAGCACAGATACGCAGTATTTT. Its translation is CASSPGTALPSTDTQYF.

This chain uses TRBV4-3 with TRBJ2-7; 7 bases align to TRBD2. This CDR3 contains 16 residues. Losses at the gene ends were 4 bases for V and 7 bases for J; bases not matched to a gene: 16. The germline V gene has CDR1 LGHNA and CDR2 YSLEER. Here the CDR3 reads CASSPQSSGTPWEQYF. The DNA of the CDR3 is TGCGCCAGCAGCCCCCAGTCGAGCGGGACCCCTTGGGAGCAGTACTTC.

The gene calls are TRBV5-5 and TRBJ1-1, with D perhaps matching TRBD1 (5 bases). Germline-derived CDR1 and CDR2 are SGHKS and YYEKEE (reference sequence). Trimming shortened V by 5 bases and J by 1 base, and 15 bases separated the two germline ends. The CDR3 covers 15 residues. This CDR3 is CASSGEGLGNTEAFF. The CDR3 DNA reads TGTGCCAGCAGTGGGGAGGGGCTTGGGAACACTGAAGCTTTCTTT.

The J gene is TRBJ1-1, the V gene TRBV2; D remains ambiguous. Per the germline V gene, CDR1 is SNHLY and CDR2 is FYNNEI. V gave up 9 bases and J gave up 7 bases, with 12 bases separating them. This CDR3 comprises 11 residues. Here the CDR3 reads CARGSTSEAFF. The CDR3 bases are TGTGCCAGGGGATCAACAAGTGAAGCTTTCTTT.

V usage is TRBV6-6 and J usage is TRBJ2-7; possible D gene TRBD2, 6 bases. Per germline, CDR1 MNHNY and CDR2 SVGAGI (reference sequence). The CDR3 spans 14 residues. V shed 5 bases and J shed 0 bases, with 11 bases lying between them. The CDR3 region is CASSGHSGSYEQYF. In DNA form, the CDR3 reads TGTGCCAGCAGTGGCCATAGCGGCTCCTACGAGCAGTACTTC.

CDR3 in DNA: TGTGGGGTGACAGACTACCAAGAGACCCAGTACTTC. Amino acid sequence: CGVTDYQETQYF. This chain connects TRBV7-9 to TRBJ2-5; weak D call: TRBD1 (5 bases). This CDR3 comprises 12 residues. From germline, CDR1 is SEHNR and CDR2 FQNEAQ (reference sequence).

This clone was seen only once. The genes are TRBV9 and TRBJ2-5; TRBD2 matches 11 bases. Germline V gene sequence: CDR1 SGDLS, CDR2 YYNGEE. V gave up 0 bases and J gave up 1 base; unmatched junction bases: 5. This CDR3 is 17 amino acids long. CDR3 sequence: CASSVEGLADRQETQYF. Here the CDR3 DNA reads TGTGCCAGCAGCGTAGAGGGACTAGCGGATCGCCAAGAGACCCAGTACTTC.